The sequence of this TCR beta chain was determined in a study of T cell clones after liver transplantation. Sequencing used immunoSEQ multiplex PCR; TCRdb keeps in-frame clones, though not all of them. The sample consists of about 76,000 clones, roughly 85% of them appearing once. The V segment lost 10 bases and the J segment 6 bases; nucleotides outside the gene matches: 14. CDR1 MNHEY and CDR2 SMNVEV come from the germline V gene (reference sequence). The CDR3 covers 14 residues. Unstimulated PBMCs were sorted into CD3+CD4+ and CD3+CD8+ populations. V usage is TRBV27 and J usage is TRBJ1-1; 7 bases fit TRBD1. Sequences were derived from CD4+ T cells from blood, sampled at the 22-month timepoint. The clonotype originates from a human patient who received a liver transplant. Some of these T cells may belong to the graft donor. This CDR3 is CATRPGTVASEAFF. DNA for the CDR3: TGTGCCACGCGACCCGGGACAGTCGCCTCTGAAGCTTTCTTT.